This entry lists 19 T cell receptor beta chains sequenced from one sample in a study of cytomegalovirus exposure and HLA in healthy donors (dated by TCRdb to the late 2010s). The protocol used for the library was the immunoSEQ multiplex PCR assay. A mixture of 60 forward primers for TCR Vbeta segments and 13 reverse primers for TCR Jbeta segments was used in the multiplex PCR. TCRdb stores this immuneACCESS table with in-frame sequences only. Part of the clones is absent; in the studies checked, under half of the shortfall reflects unresolved V genes, and no reason is known for the rest. The sample yields 95,000 to 120,000 clones; 67% were counted once. In total, the top ten clones hold 8% to 10% of the sample. Sequencing used PBMCs. Source of these receptors: a man between 18 and 35 years old in good health and CMV-seropositive.

As regards this clone: This sample includes further DNA sequences coding for the same CDR3. The V and J genes are TRBV5-4 and TRBJ2-3; TRBD1 matches at 8 bases. CDR1 is SGHNT, CDR2 YYREEE, per germline (reference sequence). The CDR3 is 15 residues long. V was pared by 4 bases and J by 1 base, with 5 bases of the junction left unmatched. CDR3 protein: CASSPPGQGTDTQYF. CDR3 bases: TGTGCCAGCAGCCCTCCGGGACAGGGCACAGATACGCAGTATTTT.

The chain employs TRBV18 and TRBJ1-1, with 8 bases aligning to TRBD1. Germline V gene lookup returns CDR1 KGHSH and CDR2 LQKENI. V lost 3 bases, J lost 2 bases, and 5 bases stayed unmatched. There are 15 residues in the CDR3. As DNA, the CDR3 is TGTGCCAGCTCACCCAGACAGGGGATAAACACTGAAGCTTTCTTT. Translated: CASSPRQGINTEAFF.

As concerns this clone: The junction differs from germline at one of its ends, possibly a read error. The chain joins TRBV6-1 to TRBJ2-7, with D uncertain. This CDR3 is 15 amino acids long. Germline V gives CDR1 MNHNS, CDR2 SASEGT. The CDR3 reads CASTETPDFSYEQYF. The CDR3 nucleotides are TGTGCCAGCACTGAAACTCCAGACTTCTCCTACGAGCAGTACTTC.

The chain has TRBV6-5 and TRBJ1-5; D perhaps matches TRBD1 (5 bases). This CDR3 has 13 amino acids. V was shortened by 6 bases and J by 2 bases, with 8 bases between the two germline ends. Germline CDR1 MNHEY, CDR2 SVGAGI. The CDR3 nucleotides are TGTGCCAGCAGCGACAGTCGCAATCAGCCCCAGCATTTT. Protein product: CASSDSRNQPQHF.

This clone was counted between two and nine times. V usage is TRBV7-3 and J usage is TRBJ2-3; D might be TRBD1 (5 bases). Looked up from germline, CDR1 is SGHTA and CDR2 is FQGTGA. The CDR3 loop spans 14 amino acids. V lost 0 bases, J lost 5 bases, and 9 bases lay in between. In DNA, the CDR3 is TGTGCCAGCAGCTTAACGGGGCGGCTAGATACGCAGTATTTT. This gives the protein CASSLTGRLDTQYF.

J is TRBJ1-5 and V is TRBV6-5; possibly TRBD1 for D (5 bases). This CDR3 comprises 15 residues. The V gene's germline CDR1 is MNHEY and CDR2 SVGAGI. Trimming took 0 bases from V and 4 from J, leaving 10 bases between them. CDR3 in DNA: TGTGCCAGCAGTTACTCAGGGGATGATAATCAGCCCCAGCATTTT. This encodes CASSYSGDDNQPQHF.

This clone occurred once. The rearrangement uses TRBV13 and TRBJ2-7, with D tentatively TRBD2 (6 bases). This CDR3 region has 15 residues. Trimming removed 5 bases at V and 6 bases at J, with 20 bases between. Germline V gives CDR1 PRHDT, CDR2 FYEKMQ (reference sequence). The CDR3 DNA is TGTGCCAGCAGCATTTCCGGGACTGGGGCCCTCGAGCAGTACTTC. As protein: CASSISGTGALEQYF.

This chain joins TRBV5-4 and TRBJ1-2; TRBD1 matches at 8 bases. Germline V CDR1 and CDR2: SGHNT, YYREEE (reference sequence). The CDR3 covers 14 residues. V was clipped by 4 bases and J by 4 bases; unmatched bases: 6. The CDR3 region is CASSPGQGGYGYTF. CDR3 DNA sequence: TGTGCCAGCAGCCCCGGACAGGGCGGCTATGGCTACACCTTC.

The V gene is TRBV6-1, the J gene TRBJ2-1, with D maybe TRBD1 (6 bases). The germline gives CDR1 MNHNS, CDR2 SASEGT. This CDR3 contains 14 residues. The V and J ends lost 7 bases and 0 bases respectively, with 10 bases between them. CDR3 sequence reads: CASIGQNSYNEQFF. DNA of the CDR3: TGTGCCAGCATAGGACAGAACTCCTACAATGAGCAGTTCTTC.

This clone was seen more than once but under ten times. The V gene is TRBV7-9, the J gene TRBJ2-7; 11 bases map to TRBD1. V shed 5 bases, J shed 12 bases, and the junction held 9 bases outside the gene matches. In germline, CDR1 is SEHNR, CDR2 FQNEAQ (reference sequence). The CDR3 totals 13 residues. CDR3 in amino acids: CASSTRDRGSMYF. The CDR3 DNA reads TGTGCCAGCAGCACGAGGGACAGGGGGAGTATGTACTTC. The complete variable domain, with remaining parts taken from reference TRBV7-9 and TRBJ2-7, reads DTGVSQNPRHKITKRGQNVTFRCDPISEHNRLYWYRQTLGQGPEFLTYFQNEAQLEKSRLLSDRFSAERPKGSFSTLEIQRTEQGDSAMYLCASSTRDRGSMYFGPGTRLTVT.

This clone was recorded once. The rearrangement links TRBV29-1 to TRBJ2-5, with 7 positions matching TRBD1. CDR3 length: 13 residues. Per germline, CDR1 SQVTM and CDR2 ANQGSEA. V shed 5 bases and J 2 bases; nucleotides not matched to a gene: 5. The CDR3 DNA sequence: TGCAGCGTTAACAGGGGCGCTCAAGAGACCCAGTACTTC. Protein product: CSVNRGAQETQYF.

V and J are TRBV10-1 and TRBJ2-3; weak D call: TRBD2 (5 bases). V lost 6 bases, J lost 5 bases, and 15 bases lay in between. CDR3 length equals 14 residues. Looked up from germline, CDR1 is WNHNN and CDR2 is SYGVQD (reference sequence). For the CDR3, the DNA is TGCGCCAGCAGCCGGAGCGAACGGGGAGATACGCAGTATTTT. It specifies CASSRSERGDTQYF.

The chain joins TRBV10-1 to TRBJ1-1; D gene unclear. Trimming left V 5 bases short and J 0 bases short, with 13 bases between. This CDR3 has 15 amino acids. The germline CDR1 and CDR2 sequences are WNHNN and SYGVQD (reference sequence). The CDR3 DNA reads TGCGCCAGCAGTCCCACGGGGAGATTGAACACTGAAGCTTTCTTT. Translation: CASSPTGRLNTEAFF.

The V gene is TRBV7-6, the J gene TRBJ2-7, with 7 positions matching TRBD2. J was trimmed by 2 bases and V by 2 bases; bases with no gene match: 6. There are 15 residues in the CDR3. Per germline, CDR1 SGHVS and CDR2 FNYEAQ. CDR3 loop: CASSLSPGGPYEQYF. The CDR3 nucleotides are TGTGCCAGCAGCTTATCCCCGGGGGGTCCCTACGAGCAGTACTTC.

V gene TRBV5-4 combines with J gene TRBJ2-3; 13 nucleotides match TRBD2. Losses at the gene ends were 3 bases for V and 2 bases for J; bases not matched to a gene: 3. The CDR3 extends over 16 amino acids. Germline CDR1 is SGHNT and CDR2 is YYREEE (reference sequence). This chain's CDR3 is CASSWTSGGTTDTQYF. The CDR3 coding sequence is TGTGCCAGCAGCTGGACTAGCGGGGGTACCACAGATACGCAGTATTTT.

This clone was seen a handful of times. This chain connects TRBV9 to TRBJ1-1; no clear D gene. Germline V gene lookup returns CDR1 SGDLS and CDR2 YYNGEE. Deletions cut 1 base from V and 2 bases from J, with 9 bases between. CDR3 length: 14 residues. The chain's CDR3 is CASSVRPGNTEAFF. The DNA for the CDR3 is TGTGCCAGCAGCGTAAGGCCAGGAAACACTGAAGCTTTCTTT.

CDR3 sequence: CASSLSYRGGLNEQYV. CDR3 in DNA: TGTGCCAGCAGCTTGTCCTATCGGGGGGGTTTGAACGAGCAGTACGTC. This rearrangement joins TRBV5-6 to TRBJ2-7; 8 nucleotides align to TRBD2. Germline values: CDR1 SGHDT, CDR2 YYEEEE. CDR3 size: 16 residues. V lost 1 base, J lost 5 bases, and 11 bases stayed unmatched.

The CDR3 spells CASSSGAHRETQYF. The CDR3 DNA sequence: TGTGCCAGCAGTTCAGGGGCGCATCGGGAGACCCAGTACTTC. The chain links TRBV6-5 to TRBJ2-5; TRBD1 is a possible D gene (6 bases). Trimming removed 4 bases at V and 5 bases at J, with 14 bases between. The CDR3 extends over 14 amino acids. Germline assignment: CDR1 MNHEY and CDR2 SVGAGI.

The DNA for the CDR3 is TGTGCCAGCAGCTTCCGTGGGGCGGTACAAGAGACCCAGTACTTC. Translating gives CASSFRGAVQETQYF. The chain couples TRBV6-1 to TRBJ2-5; D might be TRBD1 (5 bases). CDR1 is MNHNS and CDR2 is SASEGT in the germline V gene. This CDR3 has 15 residues. The V end was cut by 6 bases, the J end by 2 bases, with 16 bases between.